The 14 T cell receptor beta chains given below trace back to one sample, sequenced in a study of CD8+CD57+ T cells in acquired aplastic anemia. TCR beta VDJ and CDR3 profiling used genomic DNA as template. From the reads, TCRdb called clonotypes with MiXCR, one entry per CDR3 protein. The data show around 200,000 distinct CDR3 sequences, about half seen once. The sequenced patients had an expansion of CD8+CD57+ cells seen by flow cytometry. Sequences were obtained from sorted CD4+, CD8+, or CD8+CD57+ T cells (not recorded which) from PBMCs. Source of these receptors: a human donor with aplastic anemia.

The chain combines TRBV7-9 with TRBJ1-2, with D maybe TRBD1 (5 bases). This CDR3 is built from 13 residues. Germline lookup yields CDR1 SEHNR and CDR2 FQNEAQ (reference sequence). The V end lost 5 bases, the J end lost 5 bases, and 12 bases lay between the germline ends. The CDR3 protein is CASSSRTLYGYTF. CDR3 bases: TGTGCCAGCAGCAGCCGGACATTGTATGGCTACACCTTC. Full variable domain (outside the CDR3, taken from reference TRBV7-9 and TRBJ1-2): DTGVSQNPRHKITKRGQNVTFRCDPISEHNRLYWYRQTLGQGPEFLTYFQNEAQLEKSRLLSDRFSAERPKGSFSTLEIQRTEQGDSAMYLCASSSRTLYGYTFGSGTRLTVV.

Turning to this clonotype: The missing conserved phenylalanine or tryptophan at the end of this CDR3 makes a read error likely. The chain recombines TRBV3-1 with TRBJ2-3, with 10 bases fitting TRBD2. The germline V gene has CDR1 LGHDT and CDR2 YNNKEL (reference sequence). The CDR3 is 15 residues long. V trimming: 8 bases; J trimming: 1 base; junction bases outside the gene matches: 6. The CDR3 region is CASSPGTSGTDTQYY. In DNA, the CDR3 is TGTGCCAGCTCACCCGGGACTAGCGGCACAGATACGCAGTATTAT.

As to this clonotype: This sequence may be a read error, since a much larger clone differs from it by one base. The rearrangement uses TRBV6-5 and TRBJ1-1, with D hard to call. In germline, CDR1 is MNHEY, CDR2 SVGAGI. This CDR3 is 10 amino acids long. V lost 8 bases to trimming and J lost 6 bases, with 7 bases between them. DNA for the CDR3: TGTGCCAGCGGGAAGCCTGAAGCTTTCTTT. Amino acid sequence: CASGKPEAFF.

The DNA for the CDR3 is TGTGCCACCAGCAGAGAATCTGGGGGGGCGCAAACCTACGAGCAGTACTTC. Its translation is CATSRESGGAQTYEQYF. The chain uses TRBV15 and TRBJ2-7; maybe TRBD2 (7 bases). The germline gives CDR1 LNHNV, CDR2 YYDKDF (reference sequence). This CDR3 spans 17 amino acids. The V and J ends lost 0 bases and 2 bases respectively, with 17 bases between them.

The CDR3 reads CASSPSRDRESNEQYF. CDR3 in DNA: TGTGCCAGCTCACCTTCTCGGGACAGGGAGTCGAACGAGCAGTACTTC. The chain joins TRBV18 to TRBJ2-7; 9 nucleotides align to TRBD1. Germline V gene lookup returns CDR1 KGHSH and CDR2 LQKENI. This CDR3 is built from 16 residues. The ends lost 3 bases at V and 5 bases at J; junction bases unmatched: 11. Full variable domain (missing parts from reference TRBV18 and TRBJ2-7): NAGVMQNPRHLVRRRGQEARLRCSPMKGHSHVYWYRQLPEEGLKFMVYLQKENIIDESGMPKERFSAEFPKEGPSILRIQQVVRGDSAAYFCASSPSRDRESNEQYFGPGTRLTVT.

This clonotype was recorded many times. V is TRBV6-1 and J is TRBJ1-1; TRBD1 might be the D (5 bases). The V end lost 6 bases, the J end lost 11 bases, and 13 bases lay between the germline ends. This CDR3 is built from 11 residues. The germline V gene has CDR1 MNHNS and CDR2 SASEGT. The CDR3 loop reads CASRQGSSAFF. The CDR3 nucleotides read TGTGCCAGCAGGCAGGGATCTTCGGCTTTCTTT.

This chain connects TRBV25-1 to TRBJ1-1; 8 bases are a match to TRBD1. Germline V gene data show CDR1 as MGHDK and CDR2 as SYGVNS. V shed 3 bases, J shed 5 bases, and the junction held 11 bases outside the gene matches. This CDR3 has 16 amino acids. Here the CDR3 DNA reads TGTGCCAGCAGTGATAGACAGGGGCGAGGTTTGACTGAAGCTTTCTTT. Its protein is CASSDRQGRGLTEAFF.

The V and J genes are TRBV9 and TRBJ2-3, with a possible D match to TRBD2 (5 bases). The length of the CDR3 is 14 residues. Deletions cut 0 bases from V and 2 bases from J, with 7 bases between. CDR1 is SGDLS and CDR2 is YYNGEE in the germline V gene. CDR3 sequence (DNA): TGTGCCAGCAGCGTAGGGCTAGCCACAGATACGCAGTATTTT. Protein product: CASSVGLATDTQYF.

CDR3 loop: CASSEQPSEAFF. The CDR3 DNA follows: TGTGCCAGCAGTGAACAACCCTCTGAAGCTTTCTTT. The J gene is TRBJ1-1, the V gene TRBV25-1; D gene ambiguous. The V and J ends lost 2 bases and 6 bases respectively, with 7 bases between them. Looked up from germline, CDR1 is MGHDK and CDR2 is SYGVNS. This CDR3 is built from 12 residues.

This clonotype has ten or more counts. This chain links TRBV9 with TRBJ2-7; 8 bases align to TRBD2. The CDR3 has 15 residues. J lost 4 bases, V lost 0 bases, and 6 bases had no gene match. Germline V CDR1 and CDR2: SGDLS, YYNGEE. CDR3 in DNA: TGTGCCAGCAGCGTAGGTGGCGGGGGGTTGTACGAGCAGTACTTC. Translating it yields CASSVGGGGLYEQYF.

The J gene is TRBJ2-1, the V gene TRBV10-3, with 11 bases identical to TRBD2. J gave up 6 bases and V 3 bases, and 1 base lay outside the gene matches. Germline V lookup: CDR1 ENHRY, CDR2 SYGVKD. The CDR3 runs to 14 residues. CDR3 DNA sequence: TGTGCCATCAGTGATAGCGGGAGGGGCAATGAGCAGTTCTTC. As protein: CAISDSGRGNEQFF.

The table lists this clonotype with many counts. The chain couples TRBV19 to TRBJ2-1; either TRBD1 or TRBD2 may fit D (6 bases each). There are 17 residues in the CDR3. Trimming stripped 10 bases from V and 0 bases from J, with 22 bases between. Germline V gene lookup returns CDR1 LNHDA and CDR2 SQIVND (reference sequence). CDR3 region: CATSKNGGKSSYNEQFF. In DNA form, the CDR3 reads TGTGCCACCTCGAAGAACGGGGGCAAGAGCTCCTACAATGAGCAGTTCTTC.

This clonotype was counted between two and nine times. This chain uses TRBV15 with TRBJ2-5; the D is unclear. Germline lookup yields CDR1 LNHNV and CDR2 YYDKDF (reference sequence). The CDR3 length is 15 residues. V was trimmed by 0 bases and J by 8 bases, leaving 16 bases between them. In nucleotides, the CDR3 is TGTGCCACCAGCAGAGATCTTGGCAGAACAGAAACCCAGTACTTC. Translating gives CATSRDLGRTETQYF.

Judged by abundance, this clonotype is medium-sized. J is TRBJ2-5 and V is TRBV10-3; TRBD2 might be the D (6 bases). The CDR3 runs to 14 residues. The germline V and J ends were trimmed by 5 bases and 2 bases, with 12 bases remaining between them. Germline V gene sequence: CDR1 ENHRY, CDR2 SYGVKD. DNA of the CDR3: TGTGCCATCAGTCCTAGTGGGGGGCAAGAGACCCAGTACTTC. Protein: CAISPSGGQETQYF.